This section outlines one T cell receptor (beta chain) sequence together with its context. The table came from immunoSEQ multiplex PCR; TCRdb's copy has only in-frame clones and leaves some out. Among 55,000 to 80,000 clones listed, about four fifths were seen once. This sample is drawn from a study of OX40 agonist ivuxolimab in advanced cancers. At the level of the study: The dose-escalation cohort was over 65% male, with a mean age of around 60 years, ranging about 20 to 85.

The CDR3 has 14 residues. Germline V gene sequence: CDR1 SGHTA, CDR2 FQGNSA. V lost 6 bases to trimming and J lost 4 bases, with 15 bases between them. The sequenced sample was CD4+ or CD8+ T cells sorted from blood, obtained in a trial of the OX40 agonist ivuxolimab. This TCR was recovered from an adult with an advanced solid tumor such as melanoma, head and neck, liver or kidney cancer. J is TRBJ1-1 and V is TRBV7-2; possibly TRBD1 for D (5 bases). The CDR3 DNA follows: TGTGCCAGCAGACGGGACTCCTTCAGCACTGAAGCTTTCTTT. It encodes CASRRDSFSTEAFF.